This T cell receptor (beta chain) stems from a study of beta chain features in type 1 diabetes. This clone was observed a handful of times. Its antigen is currently unknown. Germline V gene sequence: CDR1 MDHEN, CDR2 SYDVKM. This CDR3 comprises 12 residues. Trimming cost V 4 bases and J 2 bases, with 6 bases left between them. The investigators reverse transcribed all of the isolated RNA, so they sequenced expressed TCRB transcripts. Assay used: immunoSEQ multiplex PCR; TCRdb lists only in-frame clones, some missing. The sample carries roughly 150,000 clones, roughly 60% recorded once. Points from the study as a whole: Highly expressing activated T cells could be over-counted with a cDNA template. Reduced insertions and increased deletions marked VDJ junctions in type 1 diabetes patients. Compared with healthy donors, patients appeared to share more similar naive, central memory and regulatory TCRB repertoires. TCRB rearrangement may or may not be influenced by HLA type; here this remained unresolved. A moderate, significant TCRB CDR3 shortening appeared in type 1 diabetes across four CD4+ subsets.

Sequenced sample: naive CD4+ T cells from blood. The receptor was isolated from a man aged 30-40 years with type 1 diabetes. The genes are TRBV28 and TRBJ2-7; D is ambiguous. As DNA, the CDR3 is TGTGCCAGCAGTTGGGCCACCTACGAGCAGTACTTC. It encodes CASSWATYEQYF.